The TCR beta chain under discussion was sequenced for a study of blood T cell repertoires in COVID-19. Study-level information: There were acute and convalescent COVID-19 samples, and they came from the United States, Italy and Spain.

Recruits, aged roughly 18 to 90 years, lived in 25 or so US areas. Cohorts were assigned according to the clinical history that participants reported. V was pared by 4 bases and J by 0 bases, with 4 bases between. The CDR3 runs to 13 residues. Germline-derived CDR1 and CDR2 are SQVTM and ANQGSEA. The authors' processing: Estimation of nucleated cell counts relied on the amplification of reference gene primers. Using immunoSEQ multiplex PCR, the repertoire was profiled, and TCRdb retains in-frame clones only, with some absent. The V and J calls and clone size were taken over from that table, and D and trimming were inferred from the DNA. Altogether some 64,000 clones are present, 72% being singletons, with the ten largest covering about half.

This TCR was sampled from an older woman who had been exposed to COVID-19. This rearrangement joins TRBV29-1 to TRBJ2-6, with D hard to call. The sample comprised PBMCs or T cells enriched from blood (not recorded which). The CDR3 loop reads CSVVSSGANVLTF. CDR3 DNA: TGCAGCGTTGTTAGCTCTGGGGCCAACGTCCTGACTTTC.